This T cell receptor beta chain was profiled in a study of shared clonotypes between healthy human individuals. Profiling relied on immunoSEQ multiplex PCR, and the TCRdb table lists in-frame clones only, not all of them. The profile shows about 470,000 clones, roughly 83% of them singletons. The CDR3 has 11 amino acids. V dropped 5 bases and J dropped 6 bases, with 8 bases sitting between them. Germline CDR1 SEHNR, CDR2 FQNEAQ (reference sequence). The sequence derives from a woman in her forties in good health. Some clones in this sample may be carry-over from other donors' samples. Sequenced sample: PBMCs. V and J are TRBV7-9 and TRBJ2-7; D gene unclear. CDR3: CASSPEGEQYF. DNA of the CDR3: TGTGCCAGCAGCCCGGAAGGCGAGCAGTACTTC.